A selection of T cell receptor beta chains follows, all from one sample in a study of T-cell memory formation after mild COVID-19. MiXCR was run by TCRdb on the 5' RACE reads, yielding one entry per CDR3 protein. Of 450,000 to 700,000 distinct CDR3 sequences listed, approximately 18% were seen once; the top ten hold 12%. The specimen was PBMCs or a T cell subset sorted from them (not recorded which). These receptors originate from an adult woman who had mild COVID-19 (a few samples of this study predate the infection). Cell type and time point are not known. Each CDR3 is given with its conserved first and last residue. The D gene is left open where the match is weak. Clone size is shown for a subset of rows, as once, few, many or a class of expanded clone.

J gene: TRBJ1-1; D gene: .; V gene: TRBV7-9; clone size: few; CDR3 protein: CASSWMNTEAFF; CDR3 DNA: TGTGCCAGCAGCTGGATGAACACTGAAGCTTTCTTT
J gene: TRBJ1-2; D gene: .; V gene: TRBV20-1; clone size: .; CDR3 protein: CSATLPGERGYTF; CDR3 DNA: TGCAGTGCTACCCTCCCAGGGGAACGGGGCTACACCTTC
J gene: TRBJ1-1; D gene: .; V gene: TRBV6-1; clone size: .; CDR3 protein: CASTRNPTLNTEAFF; CDR3 DNA: TGTGCCAGCACTAGAAACCCCACCTTGAACACTGAAGCTTTCTTT
J gene: TRBJ1-2; D gene: TRBD1; V gene: TRBV7-8; clone size: .; CDR3 protein: CASSPRQGANYGYTF; CDR3 DNA: TGTGCCAGCAGCCCTCGACAGGGGGCGAACTATGGCTACACCTTC
J gene: TRBJ2-7; D gene: TRBD1; V gene: TRBV27; clone size: few; CDR3 protein: CASSFSRDRGKYEQYF; CDR3 DNA: TGTGCCAGCAGCTTCAGTCGGGACAGGGGAAAATACGAGCAGTACTTC
J gene: TRBJ1-5; D gene: TRBD1; V gene: TRBV6-5; clone size: .; CDR3 protein: CASSRGQGLFQPQHF; CDR3 DNA: TGTGCCAGCAGTAGGGGACAGGGTCTCTTCCAGCCCCAGCATTTT
J gene: TRBJ2-4; D gene: .; V gene: TRBV10-3; clone size: few; CDR3 protein: CAISSVADLLAKNIQYF; CDR3 DNA: TGTGCCATCTCCTCGGTAGCGGACCTCCTAGCCAAAAACATTCAGTACTTC
J gene: TRBJ2-5; D gene: .; V gene: TRBV7-8; clone size: .; CDR3 protein: CASSSQRVLSGKTQYF; CDR3 DNA: TGTGCCAGCAGCTCCCAACGGGTGCTCTCTGGAAAGACCCAGTACTTC
J gene: TRBJ1-5; D gene: .; V gene: TRBV6-1; clone size: .; CDR3 protein: CASSQTRGQHF; CDR3 DNA: TGTGCCAGCAGTCAGACGCGGGGGCAGCATTTT
J gene: TRBJ1-1; D gene: .; V gene: TRBV7-9; clone size: .; CDR3 protein: CASSLHLVRQEAFF; CDR3 DNA: TGTGCCAGCAGCTTACATTTAGTTAGACAGGAAGCTTTCTTT
J gene: TRBJ2-7; D gene: .; V gene: TRBV19; clone size: .; CDR3 protein: CASSDLPRPWEQYF; CDR3 DNA: TGTGCCAGTAGTGACCTCCCCAGACCTTGGGAGCAGTACTTC
J gene: TRBJ2-7; D gene: TRBD1; V gene: TRBV29-1; clone size: many; CDR3 protein: CSVAGTESSYEQYF; CDR3 DNA: TGCAGCGTTGCCGGGACAGAGAGCTCCTACGAGCAGTACTTC
J gene: TRBJ2-3; D gene: TRBD2; V gene: TRBV10-3; clone size: few; CDR3 protein: CAISGEGLGVTDTQYF; CDR3 DNA: TGTGCCATCAGCGGGGAGGGACTAGGAGTGACAGATACGCAGTATTTT
J gene: TRBJ2-2; D gene: TRBD2; V gene: TRBV3-1; clone size: many; CDR3 protein: CASSRGGTGELFF; CDR3 DNA: TGTGCCAGCAGCCGCGGGGGGACCGGGGAGCTGTTTTTT
J gene: TRBJ2-6; D gene: .; V gene: TRBV14; clone size: few; CDR3 protein: CASSQDWGSLSSGANVLTF; CDR3 DNA: TGTGCCAGCAGCCAAGATTGGGGCAGCCTCAGCTCTGGGGCCAACGTCCTGACTTTC
J gene: TRBJ2-1; D gene: TRBD1; V gene: TRBV7-6; clone size: .; CDR3 protein: CASSARDRGYNEQFF; CDR3 DNA: TGTGCCAGCAGCGCCCGGGACAGGGGCTACAATGAGCAGTTCTTC
J gene: TRBJ2-1; D gene: .; V gene: TRBV6-1; clone size: .; CDR3 protein: CASSEAWWKTYNEQFF; CDR3 DNA: TGTGCCAGCAGTGAAGCTTGGTGGAAAACCTACAATGAGCAGTTCTTC
J gene: TRBJ2-6; D gene: .; V gene: TRBV7-3; clone size: few; CDR3 protein: CASSLQTSGANVLTF; CDR3 DNA: TGTGCCAGCAGCCTCCAGACCTCTGGGGCCAACGTCCTGACTTTC
J gene: TRBJ1-2; D gene: .; V gene: TRBV12-3/TRBV12-4; clone size: few; CDR3 protein: CASSTPRGRTNYGYTF; CDR3 DNA: TGTGCCAGCAGTACGCCCCGGGGCAGGACAAACTATGGCTACACCTTC
J gene: TRBJ2-3; D gene: .; V gene: TRBV7-2; clone size: .; CDR3 protein: CASGLAYDTQYF; CDR3 DNA: TGTGCCAGCGGCCTAGCTTACGATACGCAGTATTTT
J gene: TRBJ2-7; D gene: .; V gene: TRBV7-2; clone size: .; CDR3 protein: CASSLDGRLTYEQYF; CDR3 DNA: TGTGCCAGCAGCTTAGATGGCAGGTTGACTTACGAGCAGTACTTC
J gene: TRBJ1-1; D gene: .; V gene: TRBV27; clone size: few; CDR3 protein: CASGVAGPLTRDTEAFF; CDR3 DNA: TGTGCCAGCGGCGTCGCCGGCCCTCTTACCAGAGACACTGAAGCTTTCTTT
J gene: TRBJ1-1; D gene: .; V gene: TRBV6-6; clone size: .; CDR3 protein: CASSYLGGGTEAFF; CDR3 DNA: TGTGCCAGCAGTTACCTGGGAGGGGGGACTGAAGCTTTCTTT